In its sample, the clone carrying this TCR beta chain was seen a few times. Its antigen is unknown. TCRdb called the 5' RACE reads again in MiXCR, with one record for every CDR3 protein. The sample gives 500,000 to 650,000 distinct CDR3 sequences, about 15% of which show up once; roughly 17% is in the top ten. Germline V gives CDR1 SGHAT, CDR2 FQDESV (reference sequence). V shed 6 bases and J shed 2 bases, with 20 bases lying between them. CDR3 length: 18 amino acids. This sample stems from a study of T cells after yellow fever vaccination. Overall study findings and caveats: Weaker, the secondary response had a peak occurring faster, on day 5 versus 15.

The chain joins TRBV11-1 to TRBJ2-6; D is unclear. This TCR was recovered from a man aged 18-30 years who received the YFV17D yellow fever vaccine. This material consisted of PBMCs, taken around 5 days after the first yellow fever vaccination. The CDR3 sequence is CASSPKTPLEPGANVLTF. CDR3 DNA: TGTGCCAGCAGTCCAAAAACACCCCTAGAACCTGGGGCCAACGTCCTGACTTTC.